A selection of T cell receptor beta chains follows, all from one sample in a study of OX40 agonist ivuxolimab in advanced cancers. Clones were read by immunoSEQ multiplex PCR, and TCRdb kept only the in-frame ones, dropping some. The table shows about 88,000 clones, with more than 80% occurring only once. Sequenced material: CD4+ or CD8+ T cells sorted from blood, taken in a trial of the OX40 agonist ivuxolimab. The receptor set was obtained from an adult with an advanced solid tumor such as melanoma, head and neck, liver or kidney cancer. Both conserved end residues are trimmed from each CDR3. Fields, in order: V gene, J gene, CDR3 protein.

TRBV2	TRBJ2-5	ASSESPTAETQY
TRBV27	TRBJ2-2	ASSRDPSGPGELF
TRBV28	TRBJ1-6	ASGTSNSPLH
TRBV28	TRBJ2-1	ASSLNTAGNNEQF
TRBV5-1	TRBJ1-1	ASSLGGADTEAF
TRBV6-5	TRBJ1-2	ASRRDRKAYGYT
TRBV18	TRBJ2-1	ASSQRGRSYNEQF
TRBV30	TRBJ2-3	AWKRQHSTDTQY
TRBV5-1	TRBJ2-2	ASSTGQTSTGELF
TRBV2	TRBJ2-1	ASGNQLAIRPGEQF
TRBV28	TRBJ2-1	ASPMVAGDRLNYNEQF
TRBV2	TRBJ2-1	ASSGGGGKSSYNEQF
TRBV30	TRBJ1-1	ATKSRPDRATEAF
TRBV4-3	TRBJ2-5	ASSQDAGEWVAGGETQY
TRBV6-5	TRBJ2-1	ASSAFGQAYNEQF
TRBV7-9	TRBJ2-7	ASGGGGRYEQY
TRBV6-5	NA	ASSPSVPYEQY
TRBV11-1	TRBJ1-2	ASSLEVNYGYT
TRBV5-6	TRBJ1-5	ASSLGGQGNQPQH
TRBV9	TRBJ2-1	ASSVVGQGTYNEQF